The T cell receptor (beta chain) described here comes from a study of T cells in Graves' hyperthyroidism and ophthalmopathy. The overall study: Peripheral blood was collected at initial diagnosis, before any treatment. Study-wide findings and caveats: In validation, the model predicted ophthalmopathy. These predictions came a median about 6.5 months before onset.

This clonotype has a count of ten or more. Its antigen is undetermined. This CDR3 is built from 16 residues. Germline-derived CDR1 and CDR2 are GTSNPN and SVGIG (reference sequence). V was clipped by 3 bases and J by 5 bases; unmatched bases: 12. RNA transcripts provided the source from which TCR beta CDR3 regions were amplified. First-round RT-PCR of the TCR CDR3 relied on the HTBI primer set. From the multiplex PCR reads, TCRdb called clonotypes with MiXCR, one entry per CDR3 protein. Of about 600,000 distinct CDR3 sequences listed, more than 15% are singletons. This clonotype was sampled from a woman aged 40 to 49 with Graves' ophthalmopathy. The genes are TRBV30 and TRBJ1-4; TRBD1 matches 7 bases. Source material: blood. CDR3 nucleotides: TGTGCCTGGAGCGCAACAGGGGTTCGCAGGAATGAAAAACTGTTTTTT. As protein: CAWSATGVRRNEKLFF.